The present entry profiles one T cell receptor beta chain with its context. The table came from immunoSEQ multiplex PCR; TCRdb's copy has only in-frame clones and leaves some out. The data contain over a million clones, under 99% of them singletons. The data originate from a study of shared clonotypes between healthy human individuals. From germline, CDR1 is MGHDK and CDR2 SYGVNS. V lost 4 bases, J lost 2 bases, and 8 bases stayed unmatched. The CDR3 is 16 residues long. This TCR derives from a young man in good health. J is TRBJ2-3 and V is TRBV25-1, with 8 bases matching TRBD1. The sequencing input was naive CD4+ T cells sorted from blood. As to subset: CD45RA+ positively selected. DNA of the CDR3: TGTGCCAGCAGTGGGCCACAGGGGGGAACCACAGATACGCAGTATTTT. It translates to CASSGPQGGTTDTQYF.